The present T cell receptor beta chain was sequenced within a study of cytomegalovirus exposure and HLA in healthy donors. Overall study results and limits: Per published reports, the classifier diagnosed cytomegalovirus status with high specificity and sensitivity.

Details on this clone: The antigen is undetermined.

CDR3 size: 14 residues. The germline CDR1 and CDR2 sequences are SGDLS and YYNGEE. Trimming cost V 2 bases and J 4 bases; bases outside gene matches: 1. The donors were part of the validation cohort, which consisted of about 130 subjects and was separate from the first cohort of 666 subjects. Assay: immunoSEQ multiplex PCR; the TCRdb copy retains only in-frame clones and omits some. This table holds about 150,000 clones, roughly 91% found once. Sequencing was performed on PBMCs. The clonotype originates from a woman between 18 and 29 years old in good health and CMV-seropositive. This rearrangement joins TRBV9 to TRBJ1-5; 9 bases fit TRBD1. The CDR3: CASSVGQGNQPQHF. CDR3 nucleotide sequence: TGTGCCAGCAGCGTCGGACAGGGGAATCAGCCCCAGCATTTT.